A selection of T cell receptor beta chains follows, all from one sample in a study of control samples from healthy donors and cancer patients. Method: immunoSEQ multiplex PCR; TCRdb's copy keeps in-frame clones and lacks some. This sample has over 40,000 clones, with 88% found just once. The source material was PBMCs. The receptor set was obtained from a man aged 50 to 60 with head and neck cancer. CDR3s include the opening cysteine and the closing phenylalanine or tryptophan. Fields, in order: CDR3 length, J gene, V gene, CDR3 protein.

>15|TRBJ2-2|TRBV9
CASSRGQGNTGELFF
>14|TRBJ1-4|TRBV7-2
CASSFGVQMGKLFF
>17|TRBJ2-3|TRBV6-2/TRBV6-3
CASSYAQRVKGTDTQYF
>13|TRBJ1-1|TRBV30
CAWKGRRNTEAFF
>14|TRBJ2-7|TRBV5-4
CASSKDRASYEQYF
>13|TRBJ2-1|TRBV15
CATSRGTRDEQFF
>15|TRBJ2-2|TRBV27
CATTPGVPSFGELFF
>20|TRBJ2-7|TRBV5-5
CASSISYGTGGAGGLYEQYF
>17|TRBJ2-3|TRBV10-3
CAISPRTSGVVTDTQYF
>13|TRBJ1-2|TRBV6-5
CASSYGRSRGYTF
>16|TRBJ2-5|TRBV19
CASSISRTGGQETQYF
>14|TRBJ2-3|TRBV5-1
CASSFGGAADTQYF
>14|TRBJ1-5|TRBV28
CASSSDRGYQPQHF
>15|TRBJ1-3|TRBV24-1
CATSEAGRKGNTIYF
>16|TRBJ1-3|TRBV4-1
CASSLPGQGLGNTIYF
>15|TRBJ2-5|TRBV9
CASSVAASNLQTQYF
>17|TRBJ2-3|TRBV5-1
CASSSGTEGRSTDTQYF
>15|TRBJ1-2|TRBV7-8
CASSSTSGAGYGYTF
>14|TRBJ2-7|TRBV5-1
CASSLGLAGDGQYF
>16|TRBJ1-6|TRBV10-3
CAISESIGQLYSPLHF
>14|TRBJ1-1|TRBV30
CAWSVLRVRGEAFF
>12|TRBJ2-5|TRBV30
CAWTPGGETQYF
>15|TRBJ2-5|TRBV28
CASSLIGTLAMAQYF
>14|TRBJ2-2|TRBV5-4
CASSKTRGTGELFF
>16|TRBJ2-7|TRBV7-9
CASSLGWDTESPEQYF
>15|TRBJ1-2|TRBV5-1
CASSLGYRGDHGYTF
>14|TRBJ1-2|TRBV3-1/TRBV3-2
CASSQDRGTRGYTF
>15|TRBJ2-7|TRBV2
CASGVAGDPYYEQYF
>13|TRBJ2-7|TRBV19
CASSTDRADEQYF
>12|TRBJ1-2|TRBV12-3/TRBV12-4
CASSRTVDGYTF
>22|TRBJ2-2|TRBV27
CASSPYGRILGLAGRITGELFF
>16|TRBJ1-2|TRBV4-2
CASSPKMGRGNYGYTF
>15|TRBJ2-1|TRBV20-1
CSASYVAGGGNEQFF
>15|TRBJ2-3|TRBV6-1
CASSEEVAAADTQYF
>16|TRBJ1-6|TRBV28
CASSSWGDRFNSPLHF
>10|TRBJ1-2|TRBV12-3/TRBV12-4
CASSFSGVAF
>14|TRBJ2-7|TRBV4-1
CASSQVLLSYEQYF
>13|TRBJ2-7|TRBV4-1
CASSRGGIYEQYF
>15|TRBJ2-7|TRBV28
CASSSGLAGAYEQYF
>15|TRBJ2-5|TRBV6-5
CASSYGAGQQETQYF
>15|TRBJ2-5|TRBV19
CASIERAGNTETQYF
>14|TRBJ2-3|TRBV24-1
CATSDGGGEDTQYF
>13|TRBJ1-4|TRBV7-2
CASSMGQNEKLFF
>12|TRBJ1-5|TRBV10-1
CASSDPNQPQHF
>13|TRBJ1-4|TRBV6-5
CASRRRSNEKLFF